This T cell receptor (beta chain) appears in the sequencing data of a study of T-cell memory formation after mild COVID-19. In TCRdb, the 5' RACE reads were re-called with MiXCR into one record per CDR3 protein. The sample lists about 400,000 distinct CDR3 sequences, 18% occurring once. Germline loops: CDR1 SGHKS, CDR2 YYEKEE (reference sequence). The ends lost 4 bases at V and 4 bases at J; junction bases unmatched: 4. The CDR3 runs to 15 residues. In this sample, this clonotype turned up a few times. The sample comprised PBMCs or a T cell subset sorted from them (not recorded which). The V call is TRBV5-5, the J call TRBJ2-1, with 11 bases matching TRBD2. The receptor's source is a man younger than 35 who had mild COVID-19 (a few samples of this study predate the infection). Cell type and time point are not known. CDR3 nucleotide sequence: TGTGCCAGCAGCGCCTCTAGCGGGGGGTACAATGAGCAGTTCTTC. It encodes CASSASSGGYNEQFF.